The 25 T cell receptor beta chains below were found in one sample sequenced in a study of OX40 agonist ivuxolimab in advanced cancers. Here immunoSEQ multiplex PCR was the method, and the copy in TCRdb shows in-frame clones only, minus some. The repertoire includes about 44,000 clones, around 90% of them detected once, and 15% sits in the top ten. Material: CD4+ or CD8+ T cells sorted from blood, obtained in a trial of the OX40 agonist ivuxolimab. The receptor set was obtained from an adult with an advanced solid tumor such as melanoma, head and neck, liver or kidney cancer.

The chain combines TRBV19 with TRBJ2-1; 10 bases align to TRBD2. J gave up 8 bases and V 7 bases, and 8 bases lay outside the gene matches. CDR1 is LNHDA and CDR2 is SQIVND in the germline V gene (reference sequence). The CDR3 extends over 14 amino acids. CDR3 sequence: CASISSGRGHEQFF. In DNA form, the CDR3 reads TGTGCCAGTATCTCTAGCGGGAGAGGCCATGAGCAGTTCTTC. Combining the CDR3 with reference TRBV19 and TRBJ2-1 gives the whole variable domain DGGITQSPKYLFRKEGQNVTLSCEQNLNHDAMYWYRQDPGQGLRLIYYSQIVNDFQKGDIAEGYSVSREKKESFPLTVTSAQKNPTAFYLCASISSGRGHEQFFGPGTRLTVL.

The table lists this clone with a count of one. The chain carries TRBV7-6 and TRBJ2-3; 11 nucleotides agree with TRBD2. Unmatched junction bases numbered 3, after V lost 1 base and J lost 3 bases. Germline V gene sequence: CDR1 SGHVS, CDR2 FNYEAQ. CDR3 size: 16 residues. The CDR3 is CASSLVLAGGTDTQYF. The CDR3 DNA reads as TGTGCCAGCAGCTTAGTTCTAGCGGGAGGTACAGATACGCAGTATTTT. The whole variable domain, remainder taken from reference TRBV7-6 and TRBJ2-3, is GAGVSQSPRYKVTKRGQDVALRCDPISGHVSLYWYRQALGQGPEFLTYFNYEAQQDKSGLPNDRFSAERPEGSISTLTIQRTEQRDSAMYRCASSLVLAGGTDTQYFGPGTRLTVL.

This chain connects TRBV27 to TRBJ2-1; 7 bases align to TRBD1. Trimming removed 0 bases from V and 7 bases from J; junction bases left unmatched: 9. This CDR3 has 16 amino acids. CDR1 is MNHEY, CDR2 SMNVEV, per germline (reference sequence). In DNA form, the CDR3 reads TGTGCCAGCAGTTTATCCAGAGGGGGCGTTGGGAATGAGCAGTTCTTC. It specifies CASSLSRGGVGNEQFF.

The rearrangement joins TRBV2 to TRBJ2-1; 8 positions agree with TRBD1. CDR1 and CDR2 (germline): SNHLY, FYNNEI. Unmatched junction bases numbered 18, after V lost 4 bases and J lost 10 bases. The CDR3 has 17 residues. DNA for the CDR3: TGTGCCAGCAGTGGACCTACTCAGGGGGCAGGATCTTGGGAGCAGTTCTTC. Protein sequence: CASSGPTQGAGSWEQFF. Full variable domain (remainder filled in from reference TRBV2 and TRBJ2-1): EPEVTQTPSHQVTQMGQEVILRCVPISNHLYFYWYRQILGQKVEFLVSFYNNEISEKSEIFDDQFSVERPDGSNFTLKIRSTKLEDSAMYFCASSGPTQGAGSWEQFFGPGTRLTVL.

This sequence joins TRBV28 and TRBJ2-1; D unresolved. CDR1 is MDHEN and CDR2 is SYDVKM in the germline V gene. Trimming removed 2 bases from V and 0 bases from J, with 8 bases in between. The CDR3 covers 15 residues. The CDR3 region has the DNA TGTGCCAGCAGTTTAACGCTCAGCTCCTACAATGAGCAGTTCTTC. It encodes CASSLTLSSYNEQFF.

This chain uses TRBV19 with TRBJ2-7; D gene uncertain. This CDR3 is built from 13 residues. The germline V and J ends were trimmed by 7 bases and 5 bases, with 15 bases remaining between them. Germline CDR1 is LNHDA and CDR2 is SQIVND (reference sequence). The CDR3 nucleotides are TGTGCCAGTAATCCCTCGGCGGTGAACGAGCAGTACTTC. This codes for CASNPSAVNEQYF.

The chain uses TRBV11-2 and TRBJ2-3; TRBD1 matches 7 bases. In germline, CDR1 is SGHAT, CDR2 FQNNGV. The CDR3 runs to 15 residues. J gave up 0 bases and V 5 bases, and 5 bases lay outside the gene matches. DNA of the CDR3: TGTGCCAGCAGCCAGGACAGGTTTAGCACAGATACGCAGTATTTT. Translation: CASSQDRFSTDTQYF. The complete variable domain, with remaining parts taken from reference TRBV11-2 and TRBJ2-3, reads EAGVAQSPRYKIIEKRQSVAFWCNPISGHATLYWYQQILGQGPKLLIQFQNNGVVDDSQLPKDRFSAERLKGVDSTLKIQPAKLEDSAVYLCASSQDRFSTDTQYFGPGTRLTVL.

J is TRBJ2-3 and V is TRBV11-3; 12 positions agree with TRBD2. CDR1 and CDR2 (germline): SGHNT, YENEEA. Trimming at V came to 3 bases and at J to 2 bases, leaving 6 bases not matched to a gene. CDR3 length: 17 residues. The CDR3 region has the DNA TGTGCCAGCAGCTTGAACGGACTAGCGGGACCCACAGATACGCAGTATTTT. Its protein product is CASSLNGLAGPTDTQYF.

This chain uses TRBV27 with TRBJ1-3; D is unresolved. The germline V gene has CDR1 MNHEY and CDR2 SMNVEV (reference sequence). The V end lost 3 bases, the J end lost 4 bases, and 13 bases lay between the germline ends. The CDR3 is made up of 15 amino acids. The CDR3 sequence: CASSFTPPAGNTIYF. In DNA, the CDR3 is TGTGCCAGCAGTTTCACCCCGCCGGCCGGAAACACCATATATTTT.

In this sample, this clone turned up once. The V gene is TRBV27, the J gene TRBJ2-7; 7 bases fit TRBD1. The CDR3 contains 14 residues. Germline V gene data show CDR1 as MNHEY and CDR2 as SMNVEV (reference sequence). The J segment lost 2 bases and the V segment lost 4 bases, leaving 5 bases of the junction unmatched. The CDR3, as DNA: TGTGCCAGCAGTTCCCGACAGGGCGCCTACGAGCAGTACTTC. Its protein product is CASSSRQGAYEQYF.

For the CDR3, the DNA is TGTGCCAGTAGTCTAACGTCCCCCGGCGAGCCCCAGCATTTT. Its translation: CASSLTSPGEPQHF. The J gene is TRBJ1-5, the V gene TRBV19; unclear D gene. Germline CDR1 and CDR2: LNHDA and SQIVND (reference sequence). V shed 5 bases and J shed 8 bases, with 16 bases lying between them. This CDR3 has 14 amino acids.

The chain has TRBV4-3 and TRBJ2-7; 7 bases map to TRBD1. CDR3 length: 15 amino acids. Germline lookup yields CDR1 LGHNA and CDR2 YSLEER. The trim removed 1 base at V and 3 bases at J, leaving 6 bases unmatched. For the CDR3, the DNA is TGCGCCAGCAGCCAAGTGGGGCAGGGGGACTACGAGCAGTACTTC. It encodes CASSQVGQGDYEQYF.

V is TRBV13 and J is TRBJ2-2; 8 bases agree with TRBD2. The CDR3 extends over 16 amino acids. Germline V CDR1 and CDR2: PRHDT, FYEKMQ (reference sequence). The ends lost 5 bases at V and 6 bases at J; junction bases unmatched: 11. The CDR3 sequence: CASSPFSGGAAGELFF. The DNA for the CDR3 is TGTGCCAGCAGCCCCTTTTCGGGGGGGGCAGCCGGGGAGCTGTTTTTT.

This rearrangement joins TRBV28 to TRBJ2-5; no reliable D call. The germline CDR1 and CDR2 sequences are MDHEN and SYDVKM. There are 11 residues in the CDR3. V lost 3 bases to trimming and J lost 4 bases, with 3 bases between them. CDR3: CASSLTETQYF. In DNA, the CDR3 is TGTGCCAGCAGTTTGACAGAGACCCAGTACTTC.

The CDR3 sequence: CASSLGSQNLFFSDTQYF. The CDR3 DNA follows: TGTGCCAGCAGCTTAGGGTCCCAAAACCTTTTTTTTTCAGATACGCAGTATTTT. The chain is built from TRBV7-2 and TRBJ2-3; D gene uncertain. The CDR3 contains 18 residues. V lost 1 base and J lost 4, with 21 bases in between. From germline, CDR1 is SGHTA and CDR2 FQGNSA.

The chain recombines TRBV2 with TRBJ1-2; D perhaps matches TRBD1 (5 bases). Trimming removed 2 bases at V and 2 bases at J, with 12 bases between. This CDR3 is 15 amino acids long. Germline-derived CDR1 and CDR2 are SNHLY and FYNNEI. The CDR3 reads CASSELARANYGYTF. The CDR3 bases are TGTGCCAGCAGTGAATTGGCCAGGGCCAACTATGGCTACACCTTC.

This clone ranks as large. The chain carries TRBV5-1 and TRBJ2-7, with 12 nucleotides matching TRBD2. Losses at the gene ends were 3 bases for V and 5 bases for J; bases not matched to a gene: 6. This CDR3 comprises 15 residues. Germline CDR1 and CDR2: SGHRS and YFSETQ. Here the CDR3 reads CASSSSGLAGHEQYF. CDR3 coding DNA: TGCGCCAGCAGCTCGTCAGGACTAGCGGGACACGAGCAGTACTTC.

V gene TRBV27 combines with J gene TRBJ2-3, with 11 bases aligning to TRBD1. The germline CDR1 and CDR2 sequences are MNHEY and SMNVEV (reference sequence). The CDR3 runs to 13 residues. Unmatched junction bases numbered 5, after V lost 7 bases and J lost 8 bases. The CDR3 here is CASIGQGAGTQYF. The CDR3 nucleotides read TGTGCCAGCATCGGACAGGGGGCGGGTACGCAGTATTTT.

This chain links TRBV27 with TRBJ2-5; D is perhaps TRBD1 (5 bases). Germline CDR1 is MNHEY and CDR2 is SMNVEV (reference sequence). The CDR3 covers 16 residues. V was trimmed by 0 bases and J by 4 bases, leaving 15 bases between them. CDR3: CASSLSLPGRGETQYF. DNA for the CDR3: TGTGCCAGCAGTTTATCTCTCCCAGGGCGCGGAGAGACCCAGTACTTC.

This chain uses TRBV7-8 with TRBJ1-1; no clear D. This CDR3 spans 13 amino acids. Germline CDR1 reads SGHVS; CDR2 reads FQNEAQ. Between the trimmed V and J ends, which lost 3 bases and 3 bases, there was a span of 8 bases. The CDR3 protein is CASSFLSDTEAFF. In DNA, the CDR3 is TGTGCCAGCAGCTTCCTAAGTGACACTGAAGCTTTCTTT.

CDR3 nucleotides: TGCGCCAGCAGCCAAGCTGCGCGGGAGGGCCTGGATACGCAGTATTTT. Its protein product is CASSQAAREGLDTQYF. This chain joins TRBV4-3 and TRBJ2-3; 9 positions agree with TRBD2. Germline V CDR1 and CDR2: LGHNA, YSLEER. With V trimmed by 1 base and J by 6 bases, 8 bases remained unmatched. CDR3 length: 16 amino acids.

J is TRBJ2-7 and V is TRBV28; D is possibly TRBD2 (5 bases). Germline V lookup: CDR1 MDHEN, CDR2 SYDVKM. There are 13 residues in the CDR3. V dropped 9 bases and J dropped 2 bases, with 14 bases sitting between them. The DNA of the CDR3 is TGTGCCAGTTCGCCCGGGATTACCTACGAGCAGTACTTC. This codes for CASSPGITYEQYF.

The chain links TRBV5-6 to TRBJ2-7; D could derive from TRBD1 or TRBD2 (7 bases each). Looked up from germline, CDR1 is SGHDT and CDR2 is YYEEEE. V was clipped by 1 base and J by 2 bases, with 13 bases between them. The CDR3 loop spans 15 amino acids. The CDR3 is CASSLIAGGAYEQYF. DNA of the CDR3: TGTGCCAGCAGCTTGATTGCAGGGGGGGCCTACGAGCAGTACTTC.

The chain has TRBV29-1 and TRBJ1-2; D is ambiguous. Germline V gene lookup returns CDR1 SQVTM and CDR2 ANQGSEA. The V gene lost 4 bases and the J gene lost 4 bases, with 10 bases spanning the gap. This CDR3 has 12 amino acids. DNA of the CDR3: TGCAGCGTTGGAAACGGACCCTATGGCTACACCTTC. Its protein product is CSVGNGPYGYTF.

CDR3 bases: TGTGCCAGCAGCTTAGGAGGACCGACAGCCTATGGCTACACCTTC. It codes for CASSLGGPTAYGYTF. This chain joins TRBV7-8 and TRBJ1-2; D is possibly TRBD1 (5 bases). Germline CDR1 is SGHVS and CDR2 is FQNEAQ. The CDR3 contains 15 residues. Deletions cut 1 base from V and 4 bases from J, with 13 bases between. The variable domain in full, completed from reference TRBV7-8 and TRBJ1-2, reads GAGVSQSPRYKVAKRGQDVALRCDPISGHVSLFWYQQALGQGPEFLTYFQNEAQLDKSGLPSDRFFAERPEGSVSTLKIQRTQQEDSAVYLCASSLGGPTAYGYTFGSGTRLTVV.